The clone carrying this TCR beta chain was observed a few times. Its specificity is unknown. Germline CDR1 reads WSHSY; CDR2 reads SAAADI. Trimming removed 6 bases from V and 3 bases from J, with 11 bases in between. The CDR3 is made up of 13 amino acids. The entry originates in a study of blood T cells in healthy people across ages. Primers used in a second PCR of about 6 to 12 cycles were a sample-barcoded 5' primer and a J-beta primer mix. From the 5' RACE reads, TCRdb called clonotypes with MiXCR, one entry per CDR3 protein. The table records around 2 million distinct CDR3 sequences, 39% of them present only once. Study results and limitations: Older age coincided with a roughly linear decline in TCR beta diversity per million T cells.

The rearrangement uses TRBV10-2 and TRBJ2-5, with TRBD2 as a possible D gene (6 bases). Sequencing was performed on blood. The TCR originated in a human donor in good health. The CDR3 reads CASSAGQKETQYF. As DNA, the CDR3 is TGCGCCAGCAGCGCGGGGCAGAAAGAGACCCAGTACTTC.